This T cell receptor beta chain was recovered during a study of shared clonotypes between healthy human individuals. Overall study results and limits: Limitation of the genetic and exposure-history diversity represented came from the few donors.

CDR3 size: 14 residues. The germline CDR1 and CDR2 sequences are LNHDA and SQIVND (reference sequence). Losses at the gene ends were 3 bases for V and 3 bases for J; bases not matched to a gene: 2. This clone was counted a few times. As yet, its antigen is unknown. Positively selected for CCR7, the CD45RO-negative cells used as naive CD8 cells excluded terminally differentiated effector memory CD45RA+ cells. Only in-frame clones appear in the TCRdb table, and some are missing; sequencing was by immunoSEQ multiplex PCR. The sample has hundreds of thousands of clones, approximately 96% seen once. Sequenced: naive CD8+ T cells sorted from blood. The clonotype comes from a woman in her twenties or thirties in good health. The chain links TRBV19 to TRBJ2-7; 10 bases align to TRBD2. CDR3 region: CASSIGLADYEQYF. As DNA, the CDR3 is TGTGCCAGTAGTATCGGACTAGCGGACTACGAGCAGTACTTC.